Detailed here is one T cell receptor (beta chain). TCRdb's table, derived via immunoSEQ multiplex PCR, lists solely in-frame clones and lacks some. The top ten clones hold 25% to 30% of a sample with 150,000 or so clones, approximately 83% of them seen once. This sample is part of a study of blood T cell repertoires in COVID-19. The length of the CDR3 is 13 residues. V dropped 6 bases and J dropped 3 bases, with 10 bases sitting between them. Germline loops: CDR1 KGHDR, CDR2 SFDVKD. The receptor comes from a woman aged 55-70 years with acute or convalescent COVID-19. The sequencing input was peripheral blood. V usage is TRBV24-1 and J usage is TRBJ1-2, with D possibly TRBD1 on 5 matching bases. CDR3 sequence reads: CATSTRAYYGYTF. The CDR3 DNA is TGTGCCACCAGTACCAGGGCCTACTATGGCTACACCTTC.